The present T cell receptor (beta chain) was sequenced within a study of radiation and T cells in renal cell carcinoma. To note about this clone: What it binds is unknown.

Using immunoSEQ multiplex PCR, the repertoire was profiled, and TCRdb retains in-frame clones only, with some absent. The top ten clones hold about 5.3% of a sample with 100,000 to 150,000 clones, over 75% of them seen once. Overall study results and limits: Top tumor clonotypes rose in blood 2 weeks post-radiation, then contracted. Without pretreatment biopsies, baseline tumor clonotype presence was undetermined.

Time point given: blood 2 weeks post-SBRT. Sample treatment: 15 Gy SBRT to primary tumor, nephrectomy 4 weeks later. The germline CDR1 and CDR2 sequences are LGHNA and YSLEER. The V and J ends lost 1 base and 6 bases respectively, with 11 bases between them. The CDR3 extends over 14 amino acids. The source material was blood, sampled from a patient whose treatment included radiotherapy and nephrectomy. The chain recombines TRBV4-3 with TRBJ2-3, with D uncertain. The receptor comes from a man in his forties or fifties with renal cell carcinoma. The CDR3 protein is CASSQVQSLDTQYF. The CDR3 DNA reads TGCGCCAGCAGCCAAGTACAGTCATTGGATACGCAGTATTTT.